Shown below are 27 T cell receptor beta chains from a single sample sequenced in a study of T cell responses to AZD1222 COVID-19 vaccine. Profiling relied on immunoSEQ multiplex PCR, and the TCRdb table lists in-frame clones only, not all of them. The table has around 140,000 clones, more than 85% seen once. Sequences were derived from peripheral blood, sampled after recovery from COVID-19. The receptor set was obtained from an adult who had recovered from COVID-19.

V is TRBV7-8 and J is TRBJ2-7; 8 positions match TRBD1. J gave up 6 bases and V 6 bases, and 7 bases lay outside the gene matches. The length of the CDR3 is 13 residues. Germline CDR1 and CDR2: SGHVS and FQNEAQ. The CDR3 is CASSPDRGSEQYF. The CDR3, as DNA: TGTGCCAGCAGTCCTGACAGGGGAAGCGAGCAGTACTTC.

This clone was detected a few times. V usage is TRBV19 and J usage is TRBJ2-6; D gene uncertain. Between the trimmed V and J ends, which lost 4 bases and 4 bases, there was a span of 8 bases. CDR3 size: 14 residues. Germline CDR1 is LNHDA and CDR2 is SQIVND (reference sequence). In DNA, the CDR3 is TGTGCCAGTAGTACCCTCGGAGGGGCCAACGTCCTGACTTTC. Protein sequence: CASSTLGGANVLTF.

Here the CDR3 reads CATSIMDTQYF. CDR3 nucleotides: TGTGCCACCAGTATAATGGATACGCAGTATTTT. The chain recombines TRBV24-1 with TRBJ2-3, with D unresolved. The CDR3 extends over 11 amino acids. Per germline, CDR1 KGHDR and CDR2 SFDVKD. V was trimmed by 6 bases and J by 6 bases, leaving 6 bases between them.

This chain connects TRBV7-2 to TRBJ2-6; D could derive from TRBD1 or TRBD2 (5 bases each). CDR1 and CDR2 (germline): SGHTA, FQGNSA. Trimming stripped 2 bases from V and 0 bases from J, with 17 bases between. This CDR3 has 19 amino acids. The CDR3 nucleotides read TGTGCCAGCAGCTTAAGGCCGGGACCGAGGATCTCTGGGGCCAACGTCCTGACTTTC. Its translation: CASSLRPGPRISGANVLTF.

The genes are TRBV6-6 and TRBJ2-3; TRBD2 might be the D (6 bases). This CDR3 region has 14 residues. V was trimmed by 3 bases and J by 1 base, leaving 8 bases between them. The germline V gene encodes CDR1 MNHNY and CDR2 SVGAGI (reference sequence). DNA for the CDR3: TGTGCCAGCAGTTATGGGAGGCGCACAGATACGCAGTATTTT. Translation gives CASSYGRRTDTQYF.

This chain connects TRBV6-5 to TRBJ1-2; possible D gene TRBD1, 6 bases. V lost 2 bases to trimming and J lost 8 bases, with 9 bases between them. The CDR3 consists of 12 residues. Germline CDR1 and CDR2: MNHEY and SVGAGI. DNA of the CDR3: TGTGCCAGCAGTTACAACAGGGTGGGCTACACCTTC. This encodes CASSYNRVGYTF.

The rearrangement links TRBV7-2 to TRBJ2-7; no reliable D call. Deletions cut 4 bases from V and 2 bases from J, with 9 bases between. Germline V gene data show CDR1 as SGHTA and CDR2 as FQGNSA. CDR3 length: 13 residues. The CDR3: CASSYGPPYEQYF. CDR3 DNA: TGTGCCAGCAGCTATGGACCTCCCTACGAGCAGTACTTC.

The V and J genes are TRBV9 and TRBJ2-7; tentatively, D is TRBD1 (6 bases). In germline, CDR1 is SGDLS, CDR2 YYNGEE. The CDR3 totals 13 residues. Trimming stripped 1 base from V and 6 bases from J, with 11 bases between. The CDR3 coding sequence is TGTGCCAGCAGCGTAAGGGACATTGGCGAGCAGTACTTC. As protein: CASSVRDIGEQYF.

V is TRBV4-1 and J is TRBJ1-1; D is possibly TRBD1 (5 bases). CDR1 is MGHRA, CDR2 YSYEKL, per germline. This CDR3 region has 14 residues. Trimming left V 4 bases short and J 4 bases short, with 13 bases between. CDR3 coding DNA: TGCGCCAGCAGCCTTTATCAGGGTATCACTGAAGCTTTCTTT. This encodes CASSLYQGITEAFF.

The chain employs TRBV6-5 and TRBJ2-5; 8 bases align to TRBD1. The germline gives CDR1 MNHEY, CDR2 SVGAGI. The CDR3 contains 14 residues. Trimming took 4 bases from V and 4 from J; bases not matched to a gene: 5. The CDR3 nucleotides read TGTGCCAGCAGTTTGGACAGGGAGCCAGAGACCCAGTACTTC. This sequence encodes CASSLDREPETQYF.

The J gene is TRBJ1-2, the V gene TRBV5-1; D is undetermined. Germline V gene sequence: CDR1 SGHRS, CDR2 YFSETQ. CDR3 size: 14 residues. V was pared by 1 base and J by 8 bases, with 15 bases between. The CDR3 nucleotides are TGCGCCAGCAGCTTGAACACTAATTCAAACGGCTACACCTTC. This translates into CASSLNTNSNGYTF.

This chain connects TRBV28 to TRBJ2-7, with D possibly being TRBD1 (5 bases). Germline-derived CDR1 and CDR2 are MDHEN and SYDVKM. This CDR3 region has 13 residues. The V end was cut by 4 bases, the J end by 4 bases, with 11 bases between. CDR3: CASSSGRVYEQYF. CDR3 nucleotide sequence: TGTGCCAGCAGTTCAGGGCGAGTGTACGAGCAGTACTTC.

The genes are TRBV18 and TRBJ2-1, with TRBD1 matching over 9 bases. With 4 bases clipped from V and 5 bases from J, the junction kept 6 bases outside the gene matches. Germline V gene sequence: CDR1 KGHSH, CDR2 LQKENI. The CDR3 length is 15 residues. The CDR3 loop reads CASSRGRTGDNEQFF. The CDR3, as DNA: TGTGCCAGCTCACGAGGCAGGACAGGGGACAATGAGCAGTTCTTC.

The chain carries TRBV5-1 and TRBJ2-1; the match to TRBD2 covers 13 bases. Germline CDR1 reads SGHRS; CDR2 reads YFSETQ. Trimming at V came to 4 bases and at J to 8 bases, leaving 12 bases not matched to a gene. This CDR3 spans 17 amino acids. The CDR3 spells CASSLGLAGARLDEQFF. The CDR3 nucleotides are TGCGCCAGCAGCCTAGGACTAGCGGGAGCCCGTTTGGATGAGCAGTTCTTC.

The chain is built from TRBV11-3 and TRBJ2-3; D tentatively reads TRBD1 or TRBD2 (6 bases each). CDR3 length equals 13 residues. Per the germline V gene, CDR1 is SGHNT and CDR2 is YENEEA. V dropped 3 bases and J dropped 6 bases, with 10 bases sitting between them. The CDR3 region has the DNA TGTGCCAGCAGCTTGGGGGGCTCCGATACGCAGTATTTT. Encoded protein: CASSLGGSDTQYF.

The gene calls are TRBV5-4 and TRBJ2-1, with unresolved D. This CDR3 spans 15 amino acids. Germline values: CDR1 SGHNT, CDR2 YYREEE (reference sequence). Trimming removed 0 bases at V and 3 bases at J, with 10 bases between. DNA of the CDR3: TGTGCCAGCAGCTTGGAAACTGGGTTCTACAATGAGCAGTTCTTC. Translation: CASSLETGFYNEQFF.

This sequence joins TRBV19 and TRBJ1-1, with D possibly being TRBD1 (5 bases). The germline V gene has CDR1 LNHDA and CDR2 SQIVND (reference sequence). Trimming removed 5 bases at V and 5 bases at J, with 12 bases between. The CDR3 totals 13 residues. The CDR3 coding sequence is TGTGCCAGTAGTCGACAGACGGGGACTGAAGCTTTCTTT. Protein: CASSRQTGTEAFF.

The chain joins TRBV18 to TRBJ2-5; D possibly corresponds to TRBD1 (5 bases). V gave up 3 bases and J gave up 4 bases, with 21 bases separating them. CDR1 is KGHSH and CDR2 is LQKENI in the germline V gene. This CDR3 region has 17 residues. CDR3 DNA sequence: TGTGCCAGCTCACCCCCTCCAGGGAAATTTGGGCGAGAGACCCAGTACTTC. The encoded protein is CASSPPPGKFGRETQYF.

The chain links TRBV5-1 to TRBJ2-3; the D is unclear. CDR3 length: 14 amino acids. V was trimmed by 5 bases and J by 0 bases, leaving 10 bases between them. The V gene's germline CDR1 is SGHRS and CDR2 YFSETQ. The CDR3, as DNA: TGCGCCAGCAGGGACGGCTCTAGCACAGATACGCAGTATTTT. Its translation is CASRDGSSTDTQYF.

V is TRBV11-1 and J is TRBJ2-1, with D perhaps being TRBD1 or TRBD2 (6 bases each). This CDR3 has 15 amino acids. Germline lookup yields CDR1 SGHAT and CDR2 FQDESV (reference sequence). V was pared by 5 bases and J by 3 bases, with 14 bases between. CDR3 coding DNA: TGTGCCAGCAGCCCGGGGGCGTCAAGCTACAATGAGCAGTTCTTC. Amino acids: CASSPGASSYNEQFF.

The chain recombines TRBV7-8 with TRBJ2-7; 8 bases fit TRBD2. Unmatched junction bases numbered 7, after V lost 5 bases and J lost 4 bases. This CDR3 region has 14 residues. Germline V gives CDR1 SGHVS, CDR2 FQNEAQ. CDR3 bases: TGTGCCAGCAGCCGAGCGGGAGCTCGTTACGAGCAGTACTTC. Its translation: CASSRAGARYEQYF.

This chain links TRBV28 with TRBJ2-7; 7 bases agree with TRBD1. The ends lost 6 bases at V and 1 base at J; junction bases unmatched: 3. This CDR3 region has 13 residues. CDR1 and CDR2 from the germline V gene are MDHEN and SYDVKM. The CDR3 loop reads CASSMGQSYEQYF. The CDR3 coding sequence is TGTGCCAGCAGCATGGGACAGTCCTACGAGCAGTACTTC.

This sequence joins TRBV5-1 and TRBJ2-1, with TRBD2 matching over 9 bases. CDR3 length: 14 amino acids. V shed 2 bases and J 6 bases; nucleotides not matched to a gene: 3. CDR1 SGHRS and CDR2 YFSETQ come from the germline V gene. The CDR3 sequence is CASSLASGTNEQFF. CDR3 coding DNA: TGCGCCAGCAGCTTAGCTAGCGGGACCAATGAGCAGTTCTTC.

The rearrangement uses TRBV10-1 and TRBJ1-2; 10 bases line up with TRBD1. J lost 8 bases, V lost 5 bases, and 5 bases had no gene match. The germline V gene encodes CDR1 WNHNN and CDR2 SYGVQD (reference sequence). The CDR3 sequence is 13 residues long. For the CDR3, the DNA is TGCGCCAGCAGTCCTTCGACAGGGGGCGGCTACACCTTC. It yields the protein CASSPSTGGGYTF.

This chain links TRBV5-4 with TRBJ2-5, with 7 positions matching TRBD1. The ends lost 2 bases at V and 1 base at J; junction bases unmatched: 5. Germline assignment: CDR1 SGHNT and CDR2 YYREEE (reference sequence). The CDR3 sequence is 15 residues long. CDR3 bases: TGTGCCAGCAGCTTAAGGCAGGGGGTCCAAGAGACCCAGTACTTC. This encodes CASSLRQGVQETQYF.

V and J are TRBV10-3 and TRBJ2-3; D may be TRBD1 or TRBD2 (5 bases each). The CDR3 is 11 residues long. Germline values: CDR1 ENHRY, CDR2 SYGVKD. V shed 6 bases and J shed 8 bases, with 9 bases lying between them. The CDR3 region has the DNA TGTGCCATCAGGGGGACGGGTACGCAGTATTTT. Translation gives CAIRGTGTQYF.

The chain links TRBV28 to TRBJ2-2, with TRBD1 identical over 8 bases. Germline CDR1 is MDHEN and CDR2 is SYDVKM. J was trimmed by 5 bases and V by 2 bases; bases with no gene match: 1. CDR3 length: 14 residues. The CDR3 DNA is TGTGCCAGCAGTTTAACAGGGGGGACCGGGGAGCTGTTTTTT. Translated, it gives CASSLTGGTGELFF. Looking up the rest from reference TRBV28 and TRBJ2-2 gives the full variable domain: DVKVTQSSRYLVKRTGEKVFLECVQDMDHENMFWYRQDPGLGLRLIYFSYDVKMKEKGDIPEGYSVSREKKERFSLILESASTNQTSMYLCASSLTGGTGELFFGEGSRLTVL.